One sample yielded the 26 T cell receptor beta chains listed below, sequenced in a study of regulatory T cells in long-lasting Graves disease. Regarding time point: persistent/refractory GD, antithyroid drugs over 5 years with positive TRAb. The TCR library used RNA extracted from PBMCs. Arm-PCR of CDR3 regions and iRepertoire HTBI primers were used to build TCR beta libraries. TCRdb recomputed calls from the multiplex PCR reads with MiXCR, one row per CDR3 protein. The table shows around 460,000 distinct CDR3 sequences, with approximately 23% occurring only once. The specimen was peripheral blood mononuclear cells (PBMCs), collected when the disease was refractory, from a patient treated with antithyroid drugs. The origin of the receptors is a female donor with Graves disease.

For this clonotype: A single base separates this from a much larger clone, so it may be a read error. J is TRBJ2-5 and V is TRBV9; the match to TRBD2 covers 8 bases. CDR3 size: 15 residues. With 4 bases clipped from V and 1 base from J, the junction kept 6 bases outside the gene matches. Germline loops: CDR1 SGDLS, CDR2 YYNGEE. The CDR3 is CASSLRTSSQETQYF. CDR3 DNA: TGTGCCAGCAGCCTTAGGACTAGCAGCCAAGAGACCCAGTACTTC. Using reference TRBV9 and TRBJ2-5 for the parts outside the CDR3, the full variable domain is DSGVTQTPKHLITATGQRVTLRCSPRSGDLSVYWYQQSLDQGLQFLIQYYNGEERAKGNILERFSAQQFPDLHSELNLSSLELGDSALYFCASSLRTSSQETQYFGPGTRLLVL.

The chain carries TRBV6-2 or TRBV6-3 and TRBJ1-2, with D possibly being TRBD1 (6 bases). V was cut by 3 bases and J by 7 bases, with 18 bases left in between. This CDR3 has 15 residues. Germline CDR1 MNHEY, CDR2 SVGEGT. The CDR3 spells CASSYPAGAFFGYTF. The CDR3 DNA follows: TGTGCCAGCAGTTATCCGGCAGGGGCTTTTTTTGGCTACACCTTC.

The chain carries TRBV6-1 and TRBJ2-4; a possible D gene is TRBD2 (6 bases). The CDR3 spans 13 residues. CDR1 and CDR2 from the germline V gene are MNHNS and SASEGT. Between the trimmed V and J ends, which lost 5 bases and 6 bases, there was a span of 11 bases. The CDR3 loop is CASSRRDGNIQYF. The CDR3 DNA is TGTGCCAGCAGTAGGAGGGATGGAAACATTCAGTACTTC.

V gene TRBV28 combines with J gene TRBJ1-1, with a tentative D call TRBD1 (5 bases). The CDR3 is made up of 15 amino acids. Germline V gene data show CDR1 as MDHEN and CDR2 as SYDVKM. Deletions cut 6 bases from V and 0 bases from J, with 14 bases between. CDR3 bases: TGTGCCAGCAGAGCCCCGGGGGAGATGAACACTGAAGCTTTCTTT. Translation gives CASRAPGEMNTEAFF.

This clonotype was picked up many times. This chain connects TRBV6-1 to TRBJ1-1; D possibly corresponds to TRBD1 (6 bases). The CDR3 has 15 amino acids. V was cut by 7 bases and J by 4 bases, with 19 bases left in between. Germline V gene lookup returns CDR1 MNHNS and CDR2 SASEGT. CDR3 protein: CASTPQGTASTEAFF. The CDR3, as DNA: TGTGCCAGCACGCCACAGGGCACCGCTAGCACTGAAGCTTTCTTT.

The V and J genes are TRBV28 and TRBJ2-1; D remains ambiguous. CDR1 and CDR2 (germline): MDHEN, SYDVKM. Trimming took off 1 base at V and 3 bases at J, with 7 bases between the two ends. This CDR3 spans 14 amino acids. CDR3 nucleotides: TGTGCCAGCAGTTTATCCTCCCACTACAATGAGCAGTTCTTC. This gives the protein CASSLSSHYNEQFF.

This clonotype was detected many times. The chain carries TRBV6-1 and TRBJ2-7; 9 bases fit TRBD1. The V and J ends lost 7 bases and 2 bases, in that order; junction bases with no gene match: 9. Germline V gene lookup returns CDR1 MNHNS and CDR2 SASEGT. The CDR3 is 15 amino acids. Here the CDR3 reads CASTDRDRVTYEQYF. DNA for the CDR3: TGTGCCAGCACCGACCGGGACAGGGTCACCTACGAGCAGTACTTC.

This clonotype was recorded a few times. V gene TRBV7-9 combines with J gene TRBJ1-5; D gene uncertain. The CDR3 is made up of 15 amino acids. Trimming removed 5 bases from V and 3 bases from J, with 14 bases in between. The germline V gene has CDR1 SEHNR and CDR2 FQNEAQ (reference sequence). CDR3 in DNA: TGTGCCAGCAGCGATGAACGGGTGATCAATCAGCCCCAGCATTTT. Translation gives CASSDERVINQPQHF.

The chain is built from TRBV12-3 or TRBV12-4 and TRBJ1-5; TRBD1 might be the D (6 bases). The CDR3 covers 15 residues. Deletions cut 5 bases from V and 2 bases from J, with 13 bases between. CDR3 region: CASSLRGSGNQPQHF. CDR3 sequence (DNA): TGTGCCAGCAGTCTCAGGGGCAGTGGCAATCAGCCCCAGCATTTT.

This clonotype was seen many times. This chain uses TRBV6-5 with TRBJ1-1, with unresolved D. The germline gives CDR1 MNHEY, CDR2 SVGAGI. This CDR3 has 15 residues. V lost 0 bases and J 0 bases, leaving 8 bases between the germline ends. The CDR3 bases are TGTGCCAGCAGTTACTCGAGGAAAATGAACACTGAAGCTTTCTTT. Residues: CASSYSRKMNTEAFF.

This clonotype has only one observation. The V call is TRBV19, the J call TRBJ1-1, with unresolved D. CDR1 is LNHDA and CDR2 is SQIVND in the germline V gene (reference sequence). V lost 8 bases, J lost 10 bases, and 17 bases lay in between. There are 12 residues in the CDR3. The CDR3 sequence: CASSGVARRAFF. The CDR3, as DNA: TGTGCCAGTTCTGGAGTAGCCCGGCGAGCTTTCTTT. Full variable domain (rest looked up from reference TRBV19 and TRBJ1-1): DGGITQSPKYLFRKEGQNVTLSCEQNLNHDAMYWYRQDPGQGLRLIYYSQIVNDFQKGDIAEGYSVSREKKESFPLTVTSAQKNPTAFYLCASSGVARRAFFGQGTRLTVV.

With regard to this clonotype: A read error is possible here, since a much larger clone lies one base away. In DNA form, the CDR3 reads TGTGCCACCCGCTTCGCAGCGGGCACTGAAGCTTTCTTT. Protein sequence: CATRFAAGTEAFF. V gene TRBV24-1 combines with J gene TRBJ1-1; no definite D call. The CDR3 is 13 residues long. Germline lookup yields CDR1 KGHDR and CDR2 SFDVKD. Trimming removed 9 bases from V and 4 bases from J, with 14 bases in between.

In its sample, this clonotype was seen many times. This sequence joins TRBV20-1 and TRBJ2-5; 11 nucleotides align to TRBD2. The CDR3 is 14 amino acids. V shed 0 bases and J 4 bases; nucleotides not matched to a gene: 1. Germline V gene sequence: CDR1 DFQATT, CDR2 SNEGSKA (reference sequence). The CDR3 reads CSARDGLAGETQYF. Here the CDR3 DNA reads TGCAGTGCTAGAGATGGACTAGCGGGAGAGACCCAGTACTTC.

This clonotype was picked up many times. The chain joins TRBV20-1 to TRBJ2-5, with 9 nucleotides matching TRBD2. Trimming at V came to 3 bases and at J to 5 bases, leaving 7 bases not matched to a gene. Looked up from germline, CDR1 is DFQATT and CDR2 is SNEGSKA (reference sequence). This CDR3 spans 14 amino acids. CDR3 residues: CSARKAGGLETQYF. CDR3 coding DNA: TGCAGTGCTAGGAAGGCGGGGGGGTTGGAGACCCAGTACTTC.

This clonotype has at least ten counts. The rearrangement links TRBV27 to TRBJ1-6, with D unresolved. The CDR3 length is 13 residues. The germline V gene encodes CDR1 MNHEY and CDR2 SMNVEV (reference sequence). Trimming stripped 3 bases from V and 7 bases from J, with 7 bases between. CDR3 bases: TGTGCCAGCAGTTTCGGGTGGAATTCACCCCTCCACTTT. Protein product: CASSFGWNSPLHF.

This clonotype was detected only a few times. This sequence is one base from a far larger clone and is likely a read error. The DNA is left out, because the CDR3 cannot be placed on it with certainty; the CDR3 is given as TCRdb lists it. The rearrangement joins TRBV27 to TRBJ1-2; TRBD1 is taken as the D call from the table, unchecked against the DNA. The CDR3 has 15 residues if both end residues are counted. CDR1 and CDR2 from the germline V gene are MNHEY and SMNVEV (reference sequence). The CDR3: CASSVGQGAAYGCTF.

The chain employs TRBV11-3 and TRBJ2-7; possibly TRBD1 for D (5 bases). The V and J ends lost 1 base and 0 bases respectively, with 10 bases between them. Germline CDR1 and CDR2: SGHNT and YENEEA. The CDR3 is made up of 15 amino acids. The CDR3, as DNA: TGTGCCAGCAGCTTAGGGGGCAGTCTCTCCTACGAGCAGTACTTC. Translation: CASSLGGSLSYEQYF.

The genes are TRBV4-1 and TRBJ1-2; D remains unclear. This CDR3 spans 14 amino acids. V dropped 0 bases and J dropped 1 base, with 6 bases sitting between them. Looked up from germline, CDR1 is MGHRA and CDR2 is YSYEKL. The chain's CDR3 is CASSQEEINYGYTF. CDR3 sequence (DNA): TGCGCCAGCAGCCAAGAGGAGATTAACTATGGCTACACCTTC.

Many counts were recorded for this clonotype. This sequence joins TRBV2 and TRBJ1-5; D may be TRBD1 (5 bases). This CDR3 is built from 13 residues. The V gene lost 7 bases and the J gene lost 3 bases, with 10 bases spanning the gap. CDR1 is SNHLY, CDR2 FYNNEI, per germline. CDR3 amino acids: CASMSGINQPQHF. DNA for the CDR3: TGTGCCAGCATGTCAGGGATCAATCAGCCCCAGCATTTT.

This clonotype was observed many times. The chain recombines TRBV28 with TRBJ2-5; maybe TRBD1 (6 bases). Germline assignment: CDR1 MDHEN and CDR2 SYDVKM. V was cut by 5 bases and J by 1 base, with 11 bases left in between. There are 14 residues in the CDR3. CDR3 nucleotide sequence: TGTGCCAGCAGTGACACAGGGACCCAAGAGACCCAGTACTTC. It specifies CASSDTGTQETQYF.

This clonotype was recorded once. Possible read error: a much larger clone is one base away. V is TRBV11-2 and J is TRBJ2-7; 9 bases are shared with TRBD2. The CDR3 length is 15 residues. The V gene's germline CDR1 is SGHAT and CDR2 FQNNGV. CDR3 DNA: TGTGCCAGCAGCTCTGGTAGCGGGAGTTTCTACAAGCAGTACTTC. Translated: CASSSGSGSFYKQYF.

The gene calls are TRBV6-5 and TRBJ1-2; the D is unclear. Trimming cost V 1 base and J 8 bases, with 17 bases left between them. Germline loops: CDR1 MNHEY, CDR2 SVGAGI. This CDR3 region has 15 residues. The CDR3, as DNA: TGTGCCAGCAGTTACTGGGAAATAAAGGTGGACGGCTACACCTTC. Protein: CASSYWEIKVDGYTF.

This clonotype occurred many times. The rearrangement joins TRBV6-1 to TRBJ1-1; 10 bases map to TRBD1. The CDR3 totals 16 residues. Per the germline V gene, CDR1 is MNHNS and CDR2 is SASEGT. The trim removed 5 bases at V and 1 base at J, leaving 7 bases unmatched. CDR3 nucleotides: TGTGCCAGCAGTCACGGGACAGGGGAATGGAACACTGAAGCTTTCTTT. This translates into CASSHGTGEWNTEAFF.

The chain recombines TRBV19 with TRBJ1-6; 9 bases are shared with TRBD1. Per germline, CDR1 LNHDA and CDR2 SQIVND (reference sequence). V dropped 5 bases and J dropped 9; count of bases not matched to a gene: 11. This CDR3 comprises 16 residues. DNA for the CDR3: TGTGCCAGTAGTCTGACCGGGACAGGGTTGAGTTCACCCCTCCACTTT. As protein: CASSLTGTGLSSPLHF.

This clonotype occurred many times. This chain links TRBV28 with TRBJ2-5; 9 bases are shared with TRBD2. Per germline, CDR1 MDHEN and CDR2 SYDVKM. With V trimmed by 8 bases and J by 3 bases, 4 bases remained unmatched. This CDR3 comprises 13 residues. Here the CDR3 DNA reads TGTGCCAGCTATAGCGGGAGTGAAGAGACCCAGTACTTC. The encoded protein is CASYSGSEETQYF. Together with reference TRBV28 and TRBJ2-5, the CDR3 gives the full variable domain: DVKVTQSSRYLVKRTGEKVFLECVQDMDHENMFWYRQDPGLGLRLIYFSYDVKMKEKGDIPEGYSVSREKKERFSLILESASTNQTSMYLCASYSGSEETQYFGPGTRLLVL.

This clonotype was counted ten times or more. V gene TRBV20-1 combines with J gene TRBJ2-7; no reliable D call. Between the trimmed V and J ends, which lost 6 bases and 7 bases, there was a span of 19 bases. The length of the CDR3 is 13 residues. From germline, CDR1 is DFQATT and CDR2 SNEGSKA (reference sequence). In DNA, the CDR3 is TGCAGTGCCGTAGGTGGGCCAGGAGAAGAGCAGTACTTC. Protein product: CSAVGGPGEEQYF.